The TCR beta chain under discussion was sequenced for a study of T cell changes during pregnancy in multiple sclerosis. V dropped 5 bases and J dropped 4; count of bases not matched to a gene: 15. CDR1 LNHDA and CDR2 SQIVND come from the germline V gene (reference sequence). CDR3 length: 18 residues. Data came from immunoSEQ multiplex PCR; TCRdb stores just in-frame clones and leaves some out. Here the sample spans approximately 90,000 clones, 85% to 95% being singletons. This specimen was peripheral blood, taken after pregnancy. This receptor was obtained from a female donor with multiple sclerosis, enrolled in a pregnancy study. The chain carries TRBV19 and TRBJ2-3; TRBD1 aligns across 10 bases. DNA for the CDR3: TGTGCCAGTAGTTCTGGGACAGGGGTCCCAAGTTGGGCAGATACGCAGTATTTT. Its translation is CASSSGTGVPSWADTQYF.